The 23 T cell receptor beta chains listed next were all sequenced from one sample in a study of blood T cells in healthy people across ages. A sample-barcoded 5' primer and a J-beta primer mix were used in a second PCR of roughly 6 to 12 cycles. Using its own MiXCR run on the 5' RACE reads, TCRdb lists one record per CDR3 protein. The profile shows approximately 690,000 distinct CDR3 sequences, approximately 59% of them singletons. Sequencing was performed on blood. The receptors derive from a man aged 55 to 70 in good health.

The V call is TRBV20-1, the J call TRBJ2-3; weak D call: TRBD1 (6 bases). This CDR3 is 15 amino acids long. The V end was cut by 0 bases, the J end by 2 bases, with 12 bases between. In germline, CDR1 is DFQATT, CDR2 SNEGSKA (reference sequence). The CDR3 nucleotides read TGCAGTGCTAGAGACAGGGGTTTAGTCACAGATACGCAGTATTTT. It yields the protein CSARDRGLVTDTQYF.

The chain couples TRBV7-2 to TRBJ2-1; weak D call: TRBD1 (6 bases). V lost 4 bases to trimming and J lost 0 bases, with 13 bases between them. CDR3 length equals 16 residues. The germline V gene has CDR1 SGHTA and CDR2 FQGNSA. The CDR3 loop reads CASSSYRGSSYNEQFF. CDR3 sequence (DNA): TGTGCCAGCAGCTCGTATAGGGGGAGCTCCTACAATGAGCAGTTCTTC.

The chain is built from TRBV28 and TRBJ2-7, with D maybe TRBD2 (5 bases). CDR1 is MDHEN, CDR2 SYDVKM, per germline. Trimming removed 0 bases from V and 6 bases from J, with 12 bases in between. The CDR3 is made up of 14 amino acids. CDR3 bases: TGTGCCAGCAGTTTATGCAGAGGAGGCTGCGAGCAGTACTTC. This codes for CASSLCRGGCEQYF.

This clonotype was recorded only once. V and J are TRBV10-3 and TRBJ1-2, with D perhaps matching TRBD1 (5 bases). CDR3 length: 15 amino acids. Trimming removed 0 bases from V and 3 bases from J, with 11 bases in between. CDR1 ENHRY and CDR2 SYGVKD come from the germline V gene. The CDR3 loop reads CAISESRDGYYGYTF. CDR3 nucleotides: TGTGCCATCAGTGAGTCCCGGGACGGCTACTATGGCTACACCTTC.

The V and J genes are TRBV29-1 and TRBJ2-1, with 15 nucleotides matching TRBD2. This CDR3 comprises 15 residues. V lost 2 bases to trimming and J lost 9 bases; unmatched junction nucleotides: 5. Germline V lookup: CDR1 SQVTM, CDR2 ANQGSEA. CDR3 nucleotide sequence: TGCAGCGTTGAAAGGGGGACTAGCGGGGGGTCTGAGCAGTTCTTC. Its protein product is CSVERGTSGGSEQFF.

Regarding this clonotype: At one boundary the junction diverges from the germline segment, which might be a read error. The chain links TRBV5-1 to TRBJ2-5; 7 nucleotides line up with TRBD2. CDR1 and CDR2 from the germline V gene are SGHRS and YFSETQ. This CDR3 is built from 16 residues. CDR3 amino acids: CANSLGGTGLKETQYF. The CDR3 bases are TGCGCCAACAGCTTGGGGGGGACGGGATTAAAAGAGACCCAGTACTTC.

The V and J genes are TRBV5-1 and TRBJ1-6; D gene unclear. The V and J ends lost 5 bases and 14 bases respectively, with 23 bases between them. Germline loops: CDR1 SGHRS, CDR2 YFSETQ. There are 15 residues in the CDR3. The DNA for the CDR3 is TGCGCCAGCAGACCCGTGGACCTCGGGGTTGAAGCCCTCCACTTT. Amino acids: CASRPVDLGVEALHF.

The chain recombines TRBV7-9 with TRBJ1-2; tentatively, D is TRBD1 (5 bases). V shed 0 bases and J shed 7 bases, with 18 bases lying between them. The CDR3 has 16 amino acids. Germline V gives CDR1 SEHNR, CDR2 FQNEAQ (reference sequence). CDR3 in DNA: TGTGCCAGCAGCTTAGCGGGGGGAGCGCCTTTAGGTGGCTACACCTTC. This translates into CASSLAGGAPLGGYTF.

Comment on this clonotype: The junction shows a germline mismatch at one end, possibly a read error. J is TRBJ2-1 and V is TRBV20-1; D perhaps matches TRBD2 (6 bases). Germline CDR1 and CDR2: DFQATT and SNEGSKA (reference sequence). The CDR3 is 15 residues long. The CDR3 nucleotides are TGCAGTGCCCCCGCGGGACTCAGCTCCTACAATGGGCAGTTCTTC. Translating gives CSAPAGLSSYNGQFF.

This clonotype came up a few times. The rearrangement links TRBV25-1 to TRBJ2-1; TRBD1 matches 9 bases. The J segment lost 6 bases and the V segment lost 3 bases, leaving 6 bases of the junction unmatched. In germline, CDR1 is MGHDK, CDR2 SYGVNS. The CDR3 has 15 residues. The CDR3: CASSDDRGIVNEQFF. CDR3 in DNA: TGTGCCAGCAGTGATGACAGGGGGATTGTCAATGAGCAGTTCTTC.

This clonotype was recorded many times. The V and J genes are TRBV7-2 and TRBJ2-7, with a possible D match to TRBD1 (6 bases). Looked up from germline, CDR1 is SGHTA and CDR2 is FQGNSA. The germline V and J ends were trimmed by 4 bases and 3 bases, with 10 bases remaining between them. The CDR3 spans 13 residues. This CDR3 is CASSSDRNYEQYF. CDR3 bases: TGTGCCAGCAGCTCCGACAGGAACTACGAGCAGTACTTC. Full variable domain (rest looked up from reference TRBV7-2 and TRBJ2-7): GAGVSQSPSNKVTEKGKDVELRCDPISGHTALYWYRQSLGQGLEFLIYFQGNSAPDKSGLPSDRFSAERTGGSVSTLTIQRTQQEDSAVYLCASSSDRNYEQYFGPGTRLTVT.

Regarding this clonotype: Mismatch with germline at one junction end may stem from a read error. This chain joins TRBV25-1 and TRBJ2-5; possible D gene TRBD2, 5 bases. The CDR3 is 11 amino acids. The V gene's germline CDR1 is MGHDK and CDR2 SYGVNS. The CDR3 region has the DNA TGTGCCTGCAGTCTCCGGGGGACCCAGTACTTC. Residues: CACSLRGTQYF. Complete variable domain (other parts from reference TRBV25-1 and TRBJ2-5): EADIYQTPRYLVIGTGKKITLECSQTMGHDKMYWYQQDPGMELHLIHYSYGVNSTEKGDLSSESTVSRIRTEHFPLTLESARPSHTSQYLCACSLRGTQYFGPGTRLLVL.

The CDR3 bases are TGTGCCAGCAGCTTTCCTCCGGTCGGGACCTACGAGCAGTACTTC. Translating gives CASSFPPVGTYEQYF. The V and J genes are TRBV7-9 and TRBJ2-4; TRBD2 is a possible D gene (5 bases). With the DNA end fitting TRBJ2-7 better, the J assignment may be wrong. Per germline, CDR1 SEHNR and CDR2 FQNEAQ (reference sequence). This CDR3 is 15 amino acids long.

This clonotype has just a few counts. This sequence joins TRBV2 and TRBJ2-5, with TRBD2 matching over 8 bases. The CDR3 is 14 residues long. V gave up 4 bases and J gave up 2 bases; unmatched junction bases: 3. Germline CDR1 reads SNHLY; CDR2 reads FYNNEI. Written as DNA, the CDR3 is TGTGCCAGCAGTGTCCAGCGGGGGCAAGAGACCCAGTACTTC. Its translation: CASSVQRGQETQYF.

CDR3 sequence reads: CASRQPHNTGELFF. In nucleotides, the CDR3 is TGCGCCAGCCGTCAGCCACATAACACCGGGGAGCTGTTTTTT. The chain is built from TRBV10-2 and TRBJ2-2; D is unresolved. Germline values: CDR1 WSHSY, CDR2 SAAADI. The germline V and J ends were trimmed by 8 bases and 2 bases, with 12 bases remaining between them. The CDR3 extends over 14 amino acids.

The gene calls are TRBV20-1 and TRBJ1-2; the match to TRBD1 covers 10 bases. Trimming removed 6 bases from V and 4 bases from J; junction bases left unmatched: 8. Germline-derived CDR1 and CDR2 are DFQATT and SNEGSKA (reference sequence). The CDR3 totals 14 residues. The CDR3 DNA reads as TGCAGTGCGCAGACAGGGGGCGCGTTCTATGGCTACACCTTC. It is translated as CSAQTGGAFYGYTF.

This chain joins TRBV2 and TRBJ1-5, with D possibly matching TRBD1 (6 bases). The germline V gene has CDR1 SNHLY and CDR2 FYNNEI. V was shortened by 4 bases and J by 6 bases, with 13 bases between the two germline ends. The CDR3 is made up of 14 amino acids. CDR3 sequence (DNA): TGTGCCAGCAGTGTAAACAGGGAGGCTCAGCCCCAGCATTTT. Translated: CASSVNREAQPQHF.

The chain uses TRBV5-4 and TRBJ1-2; no definite D call. Germline loops: CDR1 SGHNT, CDR2 YYREEE (reference sequence). The CDR3 is 12 residues long. V shed 2 bases and J shed 6 bases, with 8 bases lying between them. The CDR3 region is CASSFDVNGYTF. The CDR3 DNA follows: TGTGCCAGCAGCTTTGATGTGAATGGCTACACCTTC.

The table lists this clonotype with a few counts. The chain uses TRBV6-2 or TRBV6-3 and TRBJ1-4, with D maybe TRBD1 (5 bases). Trimming removed 6 bases at V and 8 bases at J, with 7 bases between. CDR1 and CDR2 (germline): MNHEY, SVGEGT. The CDR3 length is 11 residues. The CDR3 protein is CASRWGEKLFF. CDR3 sequence (DNA): TGTGCCAGCAGGTGGGGCGAAAAACTGTTTTTT.

This clonotype came up a few times. V usage is TRBV5-1 and J usage is TRBJ1-1; D not resolved. This CDR3 is 15 amino acids long. V was shortened by 7 bases and J by 0 bases, with 16 bases between the two germline ends. Germline assignment: CDR1 SGHRS and CDR2 YFSETQ. The CDR3 sequence is CASSREGELNTEAFF. Written as DNA, the CDR3 is TGCGCCAGCTCCCGGGAGGGTGAACTGAACACTGAAGCTTTCTTT.

This clonotype was seen only a few times. This sequence joins TRBV6-2 or TRBV6-3 and TRBJ2-7, with 9 bases matching TRBD1. The length of the CDR3 is 15 residues. With 6 bases clipped from V and 2 bases from J, the junction kept 8 bases outside the gene matches. Germline V gene lookup returns CDR1 MNHEY and CDR2 SVGEGT. CDR3 sequence reads: CASRSSGTGTYEQYF. DNA of the CDR3: TGTGCCAGCAGGTCCTCCGGGACAGGGACCTACGAGCAGTACTTC.

The chain employs TRBV28 and TRBJ2-5; 8 positions match TRBD2. From germline, CDR1 is MDHEN and CDR2 SYDVKM. The CDR3 extends over 15 amino acids. Trimming removed 7 bases from V and 3 bases from J; junction bases left unmatched: 10. CDR3 DNA: TGTGCCAGCAATCGGGGGGGGACCGCCAAAGAGACCCAGTACTTC. Its protein product is CASNRGGTAKETQYF. The whole variable domain, filled in from reference TRBV28 and TRBJ2-5, reads DVKVTQSSRYLVKRTGEKVFLECVQDMDHENMFWYRQDPGLGLRLIYFSYDVKMKEKGDIPEGYSVSREKKERFSLILESASTNQTSMYLCASNRGGTAKETQYFGPGTRLLVL.

V and J are TRBV19 and TRBJ2-1; 16 nucleotides match TRBD2. CDR3 length equals 16 residues. From germline, CDR1 is LNHDA and CDR2 SQIVND (reference sequence). Unmatched junction bases numbered 4, after V lost 3 bases and J lost 8 bases. The CDR3 nucleotides read TGTGCCAGTAGTATGGGGACTAGCGGGGGGGCCTATGAGCAGTTCTTC. Its protein is CASSMGTSGGAYEQFF. Looking up the rest from reference TRBV19 and TRBJ2-1 gives the full variable domain: DGGITQSPKYLFRKEGQNVTLSCEQNLNHDAMYWYRQDPGQGLRLIYYSQIVNDFQKGDIAEGYSVSREKKESFPLTVTSAQKNPTAFYLCASSMGTSGGAYEQFFGPGTRLTVL.